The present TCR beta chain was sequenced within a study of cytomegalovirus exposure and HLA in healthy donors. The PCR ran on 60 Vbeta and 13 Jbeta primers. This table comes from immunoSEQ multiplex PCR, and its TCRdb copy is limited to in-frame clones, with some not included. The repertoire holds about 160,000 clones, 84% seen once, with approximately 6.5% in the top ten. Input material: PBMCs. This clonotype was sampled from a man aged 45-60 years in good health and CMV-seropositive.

CDR3 protein: CASSLRSGGAAKNIQYF. The CDR3 nucleotides are TGTGCCAGCAGTTTACGGAGCGGGGGGGCGGCCAAAAACATTCAGTACTTC. The chain has TRBV27 and TRBJ2-4; 10 bases are shared with TRBD2. Germline-derived CDR1 and CDR2 are MNHEY and SMNVEV (reference sequence). V shed 2 bases, J shed 1 base, and the junction held 5 bases outside the gene matches. The CDR3 loop spans 17 amino acids.